These 21 T cell receptor beta chains were sequenced from one sample in a study of blood T cell repertoires in COVID-19. Assay: immunoSEQ multiplex PCR; the TCRdb copy retains only in-frame clones and omits some. The table has about 24,000 clones, around 90% seen once; the top ten hold roughly 28%. Sequencing used peripheral blood. The receptors come from an older woman with active COVID-19.

The V call is TRBV9, the J call TRBJ1-2; D possibly corresponds to TRBD1 (5 bases). Germline CDR1 and CDR2: SGDLS and YYNGEE. V shed 2 bases and J shed 5 bases, with 16 bases lying between them. CDR3 length: 15 amino acids. The CDR3 loop is CASSVYDRRGYGYTF. The CDR3, as DNA: TGTGCCAGCAGCGTCTATGACAGAAGGGGATATGGCTACACCTTC.

The chain carries TRBV11-2 and TRBJ1-1; 7 bases fit TRBD1. V shed 3 bases and J 11 bases; nucleotides not matched to a gene: 12. CDR1 and CDR2 from the germline V gene are SGHAT and FQNNGV. There are 14 residues in the CDR3. The CDR3 is CASSLTGTIGGAFF. The CDR3 nucleotides are TGTGCCAGCAGCTTGACAGGGACGATCGGTGGGGCTTTCTTT.

The gene calls are TRBV5-4 and TRBJ2-2; a weak D match, TRBD1 (6 bases). The V gene lost 0 bases and the J gene lost 1 base, with 7 bases spanning the gap. Germline V gene sequence: CDR1 SGHNT, CDR2 YYREEE (reference sequence). The CDR3 is made up of 15 amino acids. CDR3 loop: CASSLDRENTGELFF. The CDR3 DNA follows: TGTGCCAGCAGCTTGGACAGGGAGAACACCGGGGAGCTGTTTTTT.

The chain couples TRBV9 to TRBJ2-1, with 16 bases fitting TRBD2. This CDR3 is 19 amino acids long. Per the germline V gene, CDR1 is SGDLS and CDR2 is YYNGEE. V shed 2 bases and J 4 bases; nucleotides not matched to a gene: 9. The CDR3 is CASSVPGTSGGAGYNEQFF. The CDR3 DNA follows: TGTGCCAGCAGCGTTCCCGGGACTAGCGGGGGGGCAGGGTACAATGAGCAGTTCTTC.

This clone was seen just once. The chain carries TRBV6-1 and TRBJ2-1; tentatively, D is TRBD1 (5 bases). Between the trimmed V and J ends, which lost 4 bases and 0 bases, there was a span of 16 bases. CDR3 size: 17 residues. Germline loops: CDR1 MNHNS, CDR2 SASEGT. CDR3 bases: TGTGCCAGCAGTGGGTCGAACAGGCGGCGCTCCTACAATGAGCAGTTCTTC. This encodes CASSGSNRRRSYNEQFF.

The chain joins TRBV4-3 to TRBJ1-4, with a tentative D call TRBD1 (5 bases). The CDR3 sequence is 16 residues long. CDR1 and CDR2 from the germline V gene are LGHNA and YSLEER. V lost 0 bases to trimming and J lost 7 bases, with 15 bases between them. The CDR3: CASSQDQRAGGEKLFF. The DNA for the CDR3 is TGCGCCAGCAGCCAAGATCAGCGGGCCGGGGGTGAAAAACTGTTTTTT.

The chain combines TRBV19 with TRBJ1-1, with TRBD1 matching over 9 bases. The CDR3 consists of 15 residues. The germline CDR1 and CDR2 sequences are LNHDA and SQIVND (reference sequence). The V gene end was trimmed by 7 bases and the J gene end by 4 bases; junction bases not matched to a gene: 10. The CDR3 protein is CASIPQGARRTEAFF. In nucleotides, the CDR3 is TGTGCCAGTATCCCACAGGGGGCGCGGCGCACTGAAGCTTTCTTT.

DNA of the CDR3: TGTGCCAGCAGTGTGGACAGGGGGCCAGATACGCAGTATTTT. Protein product: CASSVDRGPDTQYF. This chain connects TRBV2 to TRBJ2-3; 11 nucleotides line up with TRBD1. V lost 4 bases, J lost 4 bases, and 1 base stayed unmatched. The germline CDR1 and CDR2 sequences are SNHLY and FYNNEI. This CDR3 is built from 14 residues.

The rearrangement uses TRBV7-8 and TRBJ2-7; 8 bases match TRBD2. The CDR3 extends over 16 amino acids. V shed 0 bases and J 4 bases; nucleotides not matched to a gene: 8. Looked up from germline, CDR1 is SGHVS and CDR2 is FQNEAQ. The CDR3 DNA reads TGTGCCAGCAGCTTAGCCACTGCGGGGGGCGTATACGAGCAGTACTTC. Its protein product is CASSLATAGGVYEQYF.

The chain carries TRBV4-2 and TRBJ2-1; TRBD2 agrees at 7 bases. CDR1 is LGHNA and CDR2 is YNFKEQ in the germline V gene. The V segment lost 0 bases and the J segment 0 bases; nucleotides outside the gene matches: 2. The CDR3 extends over 16 amino acids. CDR3 nucleotide sequence: TGTGCCAGCAGCCAAGAGACTAGCAGCTCCTACAATGAGCAGTTCTTC. Residues: CASSQETSSSYNEQFF.

The CDR3 DNA sequence: TGTGCCAGCAGCCCCTCAGGACTAGCGGGGGGGCCGAGTGAGCAGTACTTC. Protein: CASSPSGLAGGPSEQYF. This chain joins TRBV9 and TRBJ2-7, with 15 bases aligning to TRBD2. This CDR3 comprises 17 residues. Unmatched junction bases numbered 12, after V lost 4 bases and J lost 7 bases. Per the germline V gene, CDR1 is SGDLS and CDR2 is YYNGEE.

The chain carries TRBV6-5 and TRBJ2-1, with D possibly matching TRBD2 (6 bases). Trimming removed 10 bases from V and 8 bases from J, with 24 bases in between. The germline V gene encodes CDR1 MNHEY and CDR2 SVGAGI. The CDR3 is 15 residues long. CDR3 region: CATARHGSGSDEQFF. The DNA for the CDR3 is TGTGCCACCGCTCGTCACGGAAGCGGGTCGGATGAGCAGTTCTTC.

This clone occurred once. The V gene is TRBV7-8, the J gene TRBJ1-1; D not certain. The CDR3 loop spans 14 amino acids. Germline V gives CDR1 SGHVS, CDR2 FQNEAQ. V was cut by 1 base and J by 1 base, with 7 bases left in between. The CDR3 DNA reads as TGTGCCAGCAGCTTAGGTGGAGCGAACACTGAAGCTTTCTTT. Amino acids: CASSLGGANTEAFF.

The genes are TRBV2 and TRBJ2-5, with 10 bases aligning to TRBD2. The germline V gene has CDR1 SNHLY and CDR2 FYNNEI. The CDR3 runs 15 residues. The trim removed 6 bases at V and 2 bases at J, leaving 6 bases unmatched. Here the CDR3 reads CASRRSLAGQETQYF. For the CDR3, the DNA is TGTGCCAGCAGAAGATCACTAGCGGGGCAAGAGACCCAGTACTTC. The full variable domain, in which reference TRBV2 and TRBJ2-5 provide the parts outside the CDR3, is EPEVTQTPSHQVTQMGQEVILRCVPISNHLYFYWYRQILGQKVEFLVSFYNNEISEKSEIFDDQFSVERPDGSNFTLKIRSTKLEDSAMYFCASRRSLAGQETQYFGPGTRLLVL.

The V gene is TRBV4-2, the J gene TRBJ2-3; D remains unclear. The CDR3 extends over 12 amino acids. Trimming left V 2 bases short and J 5 bases short, with 5 bases between. Germline CDR1 reads LGHNA; CDR2 reads YNFKEQ. The CDR3 DNA is TGTGCCAGCAGCCAATCTAGAGATACGCAGTATTTT. Its translation: CASSQSRDTQYF.

V and J are TRBV27 and TRBJ2-1, with 10 bases lining up with TRBD1. CDR1 is MNHEY and CDR2 is SMNVEV in the germline V gene (reference sequence). CDR3 length: 15 residues. The junction had 4 bases not matched to a gene; V was cut back by 6 bases and J by 2 bases. The CDR3 DNA follows: TGTGCCAGCAGACGGACAGGGGGAACCTACAATGAGCAGTTCTTC. It specifies CASRRTGGTYNEQFF.

This chain uses TRBV4-1 with TRBJ2-1, with TRBD1 matching 7 bases. The CDR3 is made up of 18 amino acids. V was clipped by 3 bases and J by 0 bases; unmatched bases: 11. Germline assignment: CDR1 MGHRA and CDR2 YSYEKL. The CDR3 bases are TGCGCCAGCAGCCAGGGTTTACAGGGGCAGAGCTCCTACAATGAGCAGTTCTTC. This sequence encodes CASSQGLQGQSSYNEQFF.

The CDR3 loop reads CASSFNGGLDTQYF. The CDR3 DNA reads as TGTGCCAGCAGCTTTAACGGGGGATTGGATACGCAGTATTTT. This chain joins TRBV7-9 and TRBJ2-3, with D possibly being TRBD2 (6 bases). CDR1 SEHNR and CDR2 FQNEAQ come from the germline V gene (reference sequence). The CDR3 is made up of 14 amino acids. Trimming took 3 bases from V and 6 from J, leaving 13 bases between them.

The chain links TRBV5-5 to TRBJ2-7; 7 bases agree with TRBD2. Unmatched junction bases numbered 5, after V lost 0 bases and J lost 5 bases. CDR3 size: 14 residues. Germline CDR1 reads SGHKS; CDR2 reads YYEKEE (reference sequence). The CDR3: CASSLGVGRDEQYF. The DNA of the CDR3 is TGTGCCAGCAGCTTGGGCGTAGGGAGGGACGAGCAGTACTTC.

The chain joins TRBV11-3 to TRBJ2-1; 11 nucleotides line up with TRBD2. Germline CDR1 reads SGHNT; CDR2 reads YENEEA. This CDR3 has 19 amino acids. V dropped 1 base and J dropped 4; count of bases not matched to a gene: 12. DNA for the CDR3: TGTGCCAGCAGCTTAGCTCCTACTAGCGGGGGAGGGCTTTACAATGAGCAGTTCTTC. Translation gives CASSLAPTSGGGLYNEQFF.

The CDR3 sequence: CASGRWEGSYEQYF. The CDR3 nucleotides read TGTGCCAGCGGCCGCTGGGAGGGGTCCTACGAGCAGTACTTC. V gene TRBV5-5 combines with J gene TRBJ2-7, with 7 bases matching TRBD2. Germline-derived CDR1 and CDR2 are SGHKS and YYEKEE (reference sequence). V shed 7 bases, J shed 1 base, and the junction held 8 bases outside the gene matches. The CDR3 is 14 residues long.